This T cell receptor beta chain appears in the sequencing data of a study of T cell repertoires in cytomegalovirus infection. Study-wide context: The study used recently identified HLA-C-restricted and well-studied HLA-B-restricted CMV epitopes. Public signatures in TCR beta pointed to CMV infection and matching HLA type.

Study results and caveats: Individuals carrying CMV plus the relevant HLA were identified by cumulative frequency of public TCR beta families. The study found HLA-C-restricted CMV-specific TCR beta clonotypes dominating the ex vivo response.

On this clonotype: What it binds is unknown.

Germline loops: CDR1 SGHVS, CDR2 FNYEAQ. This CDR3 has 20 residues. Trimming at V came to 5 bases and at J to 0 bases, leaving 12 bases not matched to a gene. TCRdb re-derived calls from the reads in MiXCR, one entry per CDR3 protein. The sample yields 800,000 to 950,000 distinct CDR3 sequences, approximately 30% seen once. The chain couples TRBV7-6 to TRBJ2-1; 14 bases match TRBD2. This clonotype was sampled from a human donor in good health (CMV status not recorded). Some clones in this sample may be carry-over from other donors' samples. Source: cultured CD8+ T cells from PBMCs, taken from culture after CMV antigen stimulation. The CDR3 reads CASSPRGLAGGFSSYNEQFF. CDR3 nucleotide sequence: TGTGCCAGCAGCCCCCGAGGACTAGCGGGGGGCTTTAGCTCCTACAATGAGCAGTTCTTC.